This section outlines one T cell receptor (beta chain) sequence together with its context. These data are taken from a study of blood T cell repertoires in COVID-19. About the study: Collection of acute and convalescent COVID-19 samples took place in the United States, Italy and Spain.

Method: immunoSEQ multiplex PCR; TCRdb's copy keeps in-frame clones and lacks some. This sample has under 150,000 clones, with about 86% found just once. Looked up from germline, CDR1 is SGHAT and CDR2 is FQNNGV. With V trimmed by 4 bases and J by 7 bases, 4 bases remained unmatched. This CDR3 contains 12 residues. The rearrangement joins TRBV11-2 to TRBJ2-7, with 7 bases matching TRBD1. The clonotype originates from a man aged 40-49 years with acute COVID-19. Sequenced sample: PBMCs or T cells enriched from blood (not recorded which). The CDR3 reads CASSSRGREQYF. The DNA for the CDR3 is TGTGCCAGCAGCTCAAGGGGGCGGGAGCAGTACTTC.